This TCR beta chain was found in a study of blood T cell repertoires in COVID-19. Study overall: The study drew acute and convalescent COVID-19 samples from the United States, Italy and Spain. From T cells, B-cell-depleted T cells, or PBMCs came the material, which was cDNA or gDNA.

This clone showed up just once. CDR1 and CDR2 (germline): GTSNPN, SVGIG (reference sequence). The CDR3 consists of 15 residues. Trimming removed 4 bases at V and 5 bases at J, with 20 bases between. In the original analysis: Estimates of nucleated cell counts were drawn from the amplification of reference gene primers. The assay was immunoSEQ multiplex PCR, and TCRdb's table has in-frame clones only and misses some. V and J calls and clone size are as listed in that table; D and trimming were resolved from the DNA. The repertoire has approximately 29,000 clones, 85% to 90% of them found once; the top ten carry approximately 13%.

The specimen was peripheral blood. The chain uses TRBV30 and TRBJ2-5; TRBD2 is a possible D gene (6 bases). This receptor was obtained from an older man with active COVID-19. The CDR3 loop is CAWKSEGGLGETQYF. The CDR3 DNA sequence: TGTGCCTGGAAATCGGAGGGAGGCCTTGGGGAGACCCAGTACTTC.